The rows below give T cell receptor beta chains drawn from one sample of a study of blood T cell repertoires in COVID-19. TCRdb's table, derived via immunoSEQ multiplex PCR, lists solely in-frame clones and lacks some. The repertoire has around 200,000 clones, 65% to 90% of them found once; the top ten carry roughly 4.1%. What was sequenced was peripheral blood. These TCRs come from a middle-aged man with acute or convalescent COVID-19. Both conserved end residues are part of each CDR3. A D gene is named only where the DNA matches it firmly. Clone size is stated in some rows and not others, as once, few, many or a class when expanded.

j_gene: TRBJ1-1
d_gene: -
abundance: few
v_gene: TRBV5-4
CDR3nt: TGTGCCAGCAGCTTTAACATAAACACTGAAGCTTTCTTT
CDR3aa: CASSFNINTEAFF

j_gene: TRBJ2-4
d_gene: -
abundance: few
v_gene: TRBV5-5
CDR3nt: TGTGCCAGCAGCTCGCAGGGATCTAATGGCAAAAACATTCAGTACTTC
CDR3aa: CASSSQGSNGKNIQYF

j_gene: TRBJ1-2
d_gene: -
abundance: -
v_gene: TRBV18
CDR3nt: TGTGCCAGCTCACCTGAGGGTCCCTATGGCTACACCTTC
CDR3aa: CASSPEGPYGYTF

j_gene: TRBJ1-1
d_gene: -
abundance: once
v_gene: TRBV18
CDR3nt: TGTGCCAGCTCACTTGGTAGGGGGTCTGAAGCTTTCTTT
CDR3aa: CASSLGRGSEAFF

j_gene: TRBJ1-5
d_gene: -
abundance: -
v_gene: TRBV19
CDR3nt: TGTGCCAGTAGTAGGGCAGCAGTCGGGCCCCAGCATTTT
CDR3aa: CASSRAAVGPQHF

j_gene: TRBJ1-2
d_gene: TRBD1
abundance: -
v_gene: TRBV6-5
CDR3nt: TGTGCCAGCAGTTACTTGACAGGGGGCCGGTATGGCTACACCTTC
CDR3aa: CASSYLTGGRYGYTF

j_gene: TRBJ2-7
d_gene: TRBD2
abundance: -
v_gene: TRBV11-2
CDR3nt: TGTGCCAGCAGCTTAGATAGCCGGACTAGCGGGGGATCCTCCTACGAGCAGTACTTC
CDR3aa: CASSLDSRTSGGSSYEQYF

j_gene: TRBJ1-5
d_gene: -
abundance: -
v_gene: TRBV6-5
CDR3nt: TGTGCCAGCAGTCAGGGTTCCAATCAGCCCCAGCATTTT
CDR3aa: CASSQGSNQPQHF

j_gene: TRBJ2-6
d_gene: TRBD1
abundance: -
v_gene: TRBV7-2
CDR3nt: TGTGCCAGCAGCTTGAGGGGGCGGGCCTCTGGGGCCAACGTCCTGACTTTC
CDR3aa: CASSLRGRASGANVLTF

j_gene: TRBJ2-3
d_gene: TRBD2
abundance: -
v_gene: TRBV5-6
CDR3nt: TGTGCCAGCAGCCTAACACTAGCGGGCCATACGCAGTATTTT
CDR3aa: CASSLTLAGHTQYF

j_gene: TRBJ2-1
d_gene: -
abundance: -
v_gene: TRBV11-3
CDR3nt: TGTGCCAGCAGCTCCCGACAGGGAGGATCCTACAATGAGCAGTTCTTC
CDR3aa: CASSSRQGGSYNEQFF

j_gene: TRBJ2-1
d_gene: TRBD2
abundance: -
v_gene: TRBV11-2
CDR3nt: TGTGCCAGCAGCTTAGATAGGCGGACTAGCGGGGGGGCCGTTAATGAGCAGTTCTTC
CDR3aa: CASSLDRRTSGGAVNEQFF

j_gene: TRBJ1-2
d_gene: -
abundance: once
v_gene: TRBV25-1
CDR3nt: TGTGCCAGCAGTGAACCCATGGTCGGGGGTGGTAACTATGGCTACACCTTC
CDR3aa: CASSEPMVGGGNYGYTF

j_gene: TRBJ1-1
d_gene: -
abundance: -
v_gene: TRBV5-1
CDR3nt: TGCGCCAGCAACACACTTGGTAGGGGGACTGAAGCTTTCTTT
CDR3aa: CASNTLGRGTEAFF

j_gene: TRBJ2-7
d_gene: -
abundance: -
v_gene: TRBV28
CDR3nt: TGTGCCAGCATTAGGGGTGGGGCCTACGAGCAGTACTTC
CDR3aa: CASIRGGAYEQYF

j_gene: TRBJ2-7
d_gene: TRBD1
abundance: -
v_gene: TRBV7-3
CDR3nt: TGTGCCAGCAGCTTAGTCGGGACAGGGGACGGCGAGCAGTACTTC
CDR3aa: CASSLVGTGDGEQYF